This TCR beta chain was retrieved from a study of cytomegalovirus exposure and HLA in healthy donors. On the study more broadly: Unique TCRs from HLA-typed donors, around 79 million of them, were held in an early data release.

In the case of this clone: What it binds is not known.

PCR primers comprised 60 Vbeta and 13 Jbeta primers. Profiling relied on immunoSEQ multiplex PCR, and the TCRdb table lists in-frame clones only, not all of them. The table lists some 110,000 clones, 70% to 75% of them singletons, with about 2.8% in the top ten. Whole-study results and caveats: 150 to 200 TCR beta chains were listed as cytomegalovirus-associated. A missense variant in DCLRE1C was later tied to TCR beta V- and J-gene trimming. Across HLA loci, a later analysis found differing TCR association rates, with DRB1 most and HLA-C fewest.

CDR1 is KGHSH and CDR2 is LQKENI in the germline V gene. The V and J ends lost 0 bases and 5 bases, in that order; junction bases with no gene match: 10. CDR3 length equals 16 residues. The specimen sequenced was PBMCs. This TCR came from a female donor in good health and CMV-seronegative. V usage is TRBV18 and J usage is TRBJ2-7; TRBD2 matches at 7 bases. This chain's CDR3 is CASSPPAGAKVDEQYF. The CDR3 coding sequence is TGTGCCAGCTCACCACCGGCGGGAGCGAAAGTCGACGAGCAGTACTTC. Supplemented by reference TRBV18 and TRBJ2-7, the full variable domain reads NAGVMQNPRHLVRRRGQEARLRCSPMKGHSHVYWYRQLPEEGLKFMVYLQKENIIDESGMPKERFSAEFPKEGPSILRIQQVVRGDSAAYFCASSPPAGAKVDEQYFGPGTRLTVT.